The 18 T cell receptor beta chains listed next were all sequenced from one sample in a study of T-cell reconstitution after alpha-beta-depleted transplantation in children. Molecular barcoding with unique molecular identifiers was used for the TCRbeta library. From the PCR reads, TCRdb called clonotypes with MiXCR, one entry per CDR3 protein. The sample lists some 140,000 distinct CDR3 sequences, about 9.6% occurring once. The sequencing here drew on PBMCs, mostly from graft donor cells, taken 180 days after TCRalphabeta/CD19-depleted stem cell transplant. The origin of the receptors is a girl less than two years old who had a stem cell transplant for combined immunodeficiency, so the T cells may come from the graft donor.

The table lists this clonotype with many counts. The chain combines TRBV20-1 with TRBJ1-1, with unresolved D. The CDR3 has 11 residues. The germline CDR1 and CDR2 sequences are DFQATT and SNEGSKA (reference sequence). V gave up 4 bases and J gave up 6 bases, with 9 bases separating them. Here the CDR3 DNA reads TGCAGTGCTACCTCTCTCGCTGAAGCTTTCTTT. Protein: CSATSLAEAFF.

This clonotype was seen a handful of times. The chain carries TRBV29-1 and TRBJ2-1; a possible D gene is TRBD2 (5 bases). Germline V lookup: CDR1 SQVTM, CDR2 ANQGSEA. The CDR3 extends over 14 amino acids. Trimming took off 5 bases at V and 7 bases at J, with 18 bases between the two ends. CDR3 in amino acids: CSVTRWGERNEQFF. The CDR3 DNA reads TGCAGCGTTACCCGGTGGGGAGAAAGGAATGAGCAGTTCTTC.

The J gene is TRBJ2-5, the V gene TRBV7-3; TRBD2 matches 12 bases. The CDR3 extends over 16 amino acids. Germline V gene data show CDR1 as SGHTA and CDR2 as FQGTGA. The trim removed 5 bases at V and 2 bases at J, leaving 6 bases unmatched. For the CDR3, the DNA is TGTGCCAGCAGCGAGACTAGCGGGGGAGCTCAAGAGACCCAGTACTTC. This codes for CASSETSGGAQETQYF.

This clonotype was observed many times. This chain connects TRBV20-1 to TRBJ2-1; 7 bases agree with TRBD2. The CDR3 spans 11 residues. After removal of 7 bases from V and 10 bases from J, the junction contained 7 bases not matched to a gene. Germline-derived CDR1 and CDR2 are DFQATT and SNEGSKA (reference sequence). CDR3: CSVPGLQEQFF. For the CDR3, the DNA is TGCAGTGTCCCGGGACTACAAGAGCAGTTCTTC.

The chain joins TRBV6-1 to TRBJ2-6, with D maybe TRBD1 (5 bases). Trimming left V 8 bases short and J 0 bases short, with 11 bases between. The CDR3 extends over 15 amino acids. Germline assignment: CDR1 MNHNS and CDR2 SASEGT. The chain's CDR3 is CASARVSSGANVLTF. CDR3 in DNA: TGTGCCAGCGCCAGGGTGAGCTCTGGGGCCAACGTCCTGACTTTC.

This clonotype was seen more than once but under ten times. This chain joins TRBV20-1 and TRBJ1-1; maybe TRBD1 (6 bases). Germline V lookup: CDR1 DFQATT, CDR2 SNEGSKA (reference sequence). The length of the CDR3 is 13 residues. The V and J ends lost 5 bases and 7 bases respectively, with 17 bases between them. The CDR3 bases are TGCAGTGCTCCGGGACAAGGAAGGCTTGAAGCTTTCTTT. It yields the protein CSAPGQGRLEAFF.

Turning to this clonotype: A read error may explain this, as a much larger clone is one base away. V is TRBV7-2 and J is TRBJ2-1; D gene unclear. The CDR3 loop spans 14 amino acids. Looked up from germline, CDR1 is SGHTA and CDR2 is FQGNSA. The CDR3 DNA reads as TGTGCCAGCAGCTTCACAGTTAACTACAATGAGCAGTTATTC. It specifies CASSFTVNYNEQLF.

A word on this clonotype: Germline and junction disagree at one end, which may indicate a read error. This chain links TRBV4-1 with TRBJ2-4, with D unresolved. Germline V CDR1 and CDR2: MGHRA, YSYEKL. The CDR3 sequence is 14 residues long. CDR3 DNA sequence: TGCGCCAGCAGCCAGCGCGTTCTGAAAAACAGTCAGTACTTC. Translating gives CASSQRVLKNSQYF.

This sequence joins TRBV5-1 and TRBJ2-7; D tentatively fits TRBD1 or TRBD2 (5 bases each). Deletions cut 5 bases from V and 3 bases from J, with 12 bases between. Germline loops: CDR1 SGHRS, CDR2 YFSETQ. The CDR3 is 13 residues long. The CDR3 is CASRGTDVYEQYF. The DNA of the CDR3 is TGCGCCAGCAGAGGGACGGATGTCTACGAGCAGTACTTC.

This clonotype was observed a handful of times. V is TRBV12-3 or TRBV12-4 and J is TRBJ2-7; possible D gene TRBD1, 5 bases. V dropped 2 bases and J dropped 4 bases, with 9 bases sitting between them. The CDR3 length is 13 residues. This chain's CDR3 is CASSLRGWYEQYF. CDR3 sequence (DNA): TGTGCCAGCAGTTTAAGGGGATGGTACGAGCAGTACTTC.

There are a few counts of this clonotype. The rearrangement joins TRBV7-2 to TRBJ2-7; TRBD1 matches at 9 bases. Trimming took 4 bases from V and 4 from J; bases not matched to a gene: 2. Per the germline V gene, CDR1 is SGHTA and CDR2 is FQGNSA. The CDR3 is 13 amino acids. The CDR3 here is CASSWDRVYEQYF. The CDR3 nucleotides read TGTGCCAGCAGCTGGGACAGGGTATACGAGCAGTACTTC.

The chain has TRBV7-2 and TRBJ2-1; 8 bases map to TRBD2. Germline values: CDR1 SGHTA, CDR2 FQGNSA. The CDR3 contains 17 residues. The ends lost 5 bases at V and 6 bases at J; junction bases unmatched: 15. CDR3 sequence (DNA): TGTGCCAGCAGCGTAAACCCGGGACTAGGAGTCCCCAATGAGCAGTTCTTC. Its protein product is CASSVNPGLGVPNEQFF.

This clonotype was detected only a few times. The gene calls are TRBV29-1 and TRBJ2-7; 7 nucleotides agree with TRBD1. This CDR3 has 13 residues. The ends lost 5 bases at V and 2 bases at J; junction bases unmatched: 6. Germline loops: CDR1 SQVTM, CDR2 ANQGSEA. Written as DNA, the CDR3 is TGCAGCGTTCGACAGGGTACCCCCTACGAGCAGTACTTC. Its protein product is CSVRQGTPYEQYF.

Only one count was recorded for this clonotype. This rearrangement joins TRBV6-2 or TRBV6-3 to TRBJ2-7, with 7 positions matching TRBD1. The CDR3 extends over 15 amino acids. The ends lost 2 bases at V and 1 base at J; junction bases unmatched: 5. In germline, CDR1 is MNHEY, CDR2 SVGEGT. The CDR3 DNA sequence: TGTGCCAGCAGTTACACCCCGGGACAGTCCTACGAGCAGTACTTC. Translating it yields CASSYTPGQSYEQYF.

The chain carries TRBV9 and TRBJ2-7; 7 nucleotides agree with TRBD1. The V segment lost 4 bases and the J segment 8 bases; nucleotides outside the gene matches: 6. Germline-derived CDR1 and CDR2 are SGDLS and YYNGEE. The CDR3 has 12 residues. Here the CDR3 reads CASSLRQGKQYF. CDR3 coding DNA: TGTGCCAGCAGCCTCAGACAGGGCAAGCAGTACTTC. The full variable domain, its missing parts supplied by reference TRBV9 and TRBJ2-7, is DSGVTQTPKHLITATGQRVTLRCSPRSGDLSVYWYQQSLDQGLQFLIQYYNGEERAKGNILERFSAQQFPDLHSELNLSSLELGDSALYFCASSLRQGKQYFGPGTRLTVT.

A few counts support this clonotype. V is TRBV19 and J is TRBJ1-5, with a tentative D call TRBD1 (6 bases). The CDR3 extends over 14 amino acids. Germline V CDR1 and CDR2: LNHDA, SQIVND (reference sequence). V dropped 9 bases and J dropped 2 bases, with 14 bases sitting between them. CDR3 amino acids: CASRQVGGNQPQHF. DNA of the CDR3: TGTGCCAGCCGACAGGTGGGGGGCAATCAGCCCCAGCATTTT. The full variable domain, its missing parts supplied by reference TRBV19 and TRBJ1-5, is DGGITQSPKYLFRKEGQNVTLSCEQNLNHDAMYWYRQDPGQGLRLIYYSQIVNDFQKGDIAEGYSVSREKKESFPLTVTSAQKNPTAFYLCASRQVGGNQPQHFGDGTRLSIL.

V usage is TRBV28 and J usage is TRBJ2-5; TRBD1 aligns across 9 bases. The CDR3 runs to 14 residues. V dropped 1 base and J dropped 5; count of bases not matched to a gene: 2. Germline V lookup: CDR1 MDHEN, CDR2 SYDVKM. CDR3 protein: CASSLSDRGETQYF. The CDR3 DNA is TGTGCCAGCAGTTTATCTGACAGGGGGGAGACCCAGTACTTC.

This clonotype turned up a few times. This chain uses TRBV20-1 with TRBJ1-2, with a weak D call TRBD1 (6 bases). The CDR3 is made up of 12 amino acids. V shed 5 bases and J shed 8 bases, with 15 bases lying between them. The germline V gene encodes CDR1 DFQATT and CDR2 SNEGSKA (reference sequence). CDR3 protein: CSARTGIEGYTF. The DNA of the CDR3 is TGCAGTGCTCGTACAGGGATTGAAGGCTACACCTTC.